Given below is one T cell receptor beta chain in context. The antigen is unknown. Profiled with immunoSEQ multiplex PCR; TCRdb holds only in-frame clones, not every one. The profile shows about 1 million clones, 60% to 80% of them singletons. The record originates from a study of shared clonotypes between healthy human individuals. Deletions cut 2 bases from V and 0 bases from J, with 14 bases between. Per germline, CDR1 MGHRA and CDR2 YSYEKL. The CDR3 sequence is 17 residues long. Study-wide results and caveats: Around 4.7% of naive CD4 clonotypes were shared across a few donors. Even with large depth, rarefaction showed that sorted-subset sequencing was incomplete. Clonotype sharing among donors was expected to depend on sequencing depth.

The genes are TRBV4-1 and TRBJ1-3; the D is unclear. The sample comprised memory CD4+ T cells sorted from blood. Subset noted: CD45RA-negative fraction. This receptor was obtained from a man aged 18-30 years in good health. CDR3 nucleotide sequence: TGCGCCAGCAGCCAAACTGAGAGGGCGACCTCTGGAAACACCATATATTTT. It yields the protein CASSQTERATSGNTIYF.